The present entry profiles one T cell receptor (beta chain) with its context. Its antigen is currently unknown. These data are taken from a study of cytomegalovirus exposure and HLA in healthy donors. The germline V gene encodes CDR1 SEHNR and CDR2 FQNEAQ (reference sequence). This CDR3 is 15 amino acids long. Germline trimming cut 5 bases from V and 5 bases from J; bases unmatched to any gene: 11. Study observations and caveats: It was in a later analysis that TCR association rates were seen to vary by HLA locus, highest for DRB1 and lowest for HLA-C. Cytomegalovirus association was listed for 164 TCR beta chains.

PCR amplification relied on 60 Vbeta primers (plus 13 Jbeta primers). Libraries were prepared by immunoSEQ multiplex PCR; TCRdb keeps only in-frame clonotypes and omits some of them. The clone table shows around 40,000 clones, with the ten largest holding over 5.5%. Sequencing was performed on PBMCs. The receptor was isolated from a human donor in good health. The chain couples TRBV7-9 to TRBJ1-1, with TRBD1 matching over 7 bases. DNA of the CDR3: TGTGCCAGCAGCCACCCTGACAGGGCTGAAACTGAAGCTTTCTTT. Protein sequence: CASSHPDRAETEAFF.